This T cell receptor beta chain was recovered during a study of T cells expressing NK-cell markers. It was by 5'RACE template switching with UMIs that TCR beta cDNA was made. TCRdb re-called the 5' RACE reads, yielding one record per CDR3 amino acid sequence without DNA. The sample features 350,000 to 400,000 distinct CDR3 sequences, with approximately 11% in its top ten. This CDR3 is 13 amino acids long. The germline V gene encodes CDR1 DFQATT and CDR2 SNEGSKA (reference sequence). This chain joins TRBV20-1 and TRBJ1-1; without DNA, the TCRdb call of TRBD1 cannot be checked. This TCR derives from a woman aged 45-59 years in good health. Sequenced input: blood T cells: a sorted CD56 or NKG2C T cell subset, CD4+ or CD8+ T cells, or bulk PBMC T cells (not recorded which). This chain's CDR3 is CSANRGAVTEAFF.